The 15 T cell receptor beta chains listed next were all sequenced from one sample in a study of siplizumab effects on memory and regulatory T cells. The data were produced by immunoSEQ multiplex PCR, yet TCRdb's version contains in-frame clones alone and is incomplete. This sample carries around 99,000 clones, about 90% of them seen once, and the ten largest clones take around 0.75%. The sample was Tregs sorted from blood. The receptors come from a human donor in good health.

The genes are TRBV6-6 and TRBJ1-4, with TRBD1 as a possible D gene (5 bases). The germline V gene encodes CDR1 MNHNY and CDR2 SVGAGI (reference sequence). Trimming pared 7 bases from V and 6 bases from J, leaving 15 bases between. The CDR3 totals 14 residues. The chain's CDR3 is CASTIGGAHEKLFF. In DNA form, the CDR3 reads TGTGCCAGCACCATCGGAGGGGCCCATGAAAAACTGTTTTTT.

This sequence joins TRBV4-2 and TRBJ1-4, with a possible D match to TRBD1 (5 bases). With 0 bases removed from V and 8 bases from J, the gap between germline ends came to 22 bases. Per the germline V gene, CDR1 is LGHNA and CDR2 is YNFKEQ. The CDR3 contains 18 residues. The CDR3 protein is CASSQDLMGGRREEKLFF. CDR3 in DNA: TGTGCCAGCAGCCAAGATCTCATGGGGGGACGGCGTGAGGAAAAACTGTTTTTT.

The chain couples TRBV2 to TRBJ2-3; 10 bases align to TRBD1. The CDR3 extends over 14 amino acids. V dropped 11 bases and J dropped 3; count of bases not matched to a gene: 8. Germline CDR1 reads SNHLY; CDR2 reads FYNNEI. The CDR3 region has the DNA TGTGCCGGGTTCCGGGACAGGGGTACAGATACGCAGTATTTT. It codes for CAGFRDRGTDTQYF.

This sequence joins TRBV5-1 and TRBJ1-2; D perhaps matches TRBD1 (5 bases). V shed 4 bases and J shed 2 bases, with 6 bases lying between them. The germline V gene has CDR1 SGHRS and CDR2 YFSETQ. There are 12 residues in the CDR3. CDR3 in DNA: TGCGCCAGCAGCGACAGCAACTATGGCTACACCTTC. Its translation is CASSDSNYGYTF.

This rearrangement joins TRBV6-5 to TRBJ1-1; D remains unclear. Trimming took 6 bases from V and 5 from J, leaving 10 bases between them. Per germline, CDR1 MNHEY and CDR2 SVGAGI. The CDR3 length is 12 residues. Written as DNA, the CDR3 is TGTGCCAGCAGGAGTGTAGTAACTGAAGCTTTCTTT. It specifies CASRSVVTEAFF.

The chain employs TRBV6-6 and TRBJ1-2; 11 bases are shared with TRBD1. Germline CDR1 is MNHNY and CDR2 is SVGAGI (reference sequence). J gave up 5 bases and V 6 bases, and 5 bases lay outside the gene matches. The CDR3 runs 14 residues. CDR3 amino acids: CASRPGQGAYGYTF. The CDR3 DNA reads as TGTGCCAGCAGACCCGGACAGGGGGCTTATGGCTACACCTTC.

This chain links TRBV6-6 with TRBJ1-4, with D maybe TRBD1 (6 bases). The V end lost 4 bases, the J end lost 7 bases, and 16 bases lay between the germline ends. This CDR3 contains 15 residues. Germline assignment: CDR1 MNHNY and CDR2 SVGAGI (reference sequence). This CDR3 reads CASSSRQVWGEKLFF. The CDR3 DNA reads TGTGCCAGCAGTTCCCGACAGGTTTGGGGTGAAAAACTGTTTTTT.

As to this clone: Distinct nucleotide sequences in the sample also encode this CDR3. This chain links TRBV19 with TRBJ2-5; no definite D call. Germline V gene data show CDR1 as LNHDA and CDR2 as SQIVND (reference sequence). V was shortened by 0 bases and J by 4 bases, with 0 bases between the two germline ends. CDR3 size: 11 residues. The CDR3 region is CASSIEETQYF. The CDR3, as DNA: TGTGCCAGTAGTATAGAAGAGACCCAGTACTTC.

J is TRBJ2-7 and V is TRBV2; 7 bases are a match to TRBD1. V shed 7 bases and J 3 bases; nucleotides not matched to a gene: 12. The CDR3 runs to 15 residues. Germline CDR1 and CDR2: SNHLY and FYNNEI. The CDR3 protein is CASTSRRQGSYEQYF. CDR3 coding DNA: TGTGCCAGCACGAGCCGGCGACAGGGAAGCTACGAGCAGTACTTC.

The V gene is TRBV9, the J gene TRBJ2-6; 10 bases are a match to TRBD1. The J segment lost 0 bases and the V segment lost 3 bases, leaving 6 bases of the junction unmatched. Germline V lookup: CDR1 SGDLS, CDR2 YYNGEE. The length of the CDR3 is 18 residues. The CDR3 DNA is TGTGCCAGCAGCGCCTGGACAGGGGGTCGCTCTGGGGCCAACGTCCTGACTTTC. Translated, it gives CASSAWTGGRSGANVLTF.

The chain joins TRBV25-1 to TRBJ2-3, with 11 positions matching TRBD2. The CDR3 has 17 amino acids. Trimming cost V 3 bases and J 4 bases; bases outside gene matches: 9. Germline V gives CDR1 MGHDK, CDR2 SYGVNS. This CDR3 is CASSDSGRARIPDTQYF. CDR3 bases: TGTGCCAGCAGTGATAGCGGGAGGGCACGGATTCCAGATACGCAGTATTTT.

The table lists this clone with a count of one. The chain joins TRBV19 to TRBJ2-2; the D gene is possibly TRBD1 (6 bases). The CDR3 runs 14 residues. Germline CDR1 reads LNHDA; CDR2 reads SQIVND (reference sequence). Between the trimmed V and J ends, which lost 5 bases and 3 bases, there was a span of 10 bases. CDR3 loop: CASSRNRDTGELFF. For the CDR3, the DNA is TGTGCCAGTAGTCGAAACAGGGACACCGGGGAGCTGTTTTTT.

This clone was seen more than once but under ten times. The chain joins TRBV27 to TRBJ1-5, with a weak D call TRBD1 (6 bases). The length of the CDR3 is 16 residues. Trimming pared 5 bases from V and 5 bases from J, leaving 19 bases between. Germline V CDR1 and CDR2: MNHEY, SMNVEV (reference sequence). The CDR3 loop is CASSTAVGTNYQPQHF. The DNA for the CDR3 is TGTGCCAGCAGTACGGCCGTCGGGACAAACTATCAGCCCCAGCATTTT.

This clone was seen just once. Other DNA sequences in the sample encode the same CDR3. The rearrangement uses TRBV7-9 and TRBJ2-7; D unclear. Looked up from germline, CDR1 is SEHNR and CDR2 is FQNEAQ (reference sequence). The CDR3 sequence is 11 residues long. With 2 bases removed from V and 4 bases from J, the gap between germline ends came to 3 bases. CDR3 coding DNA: TGTGCCAGCAGCTTAAATTACGAGCAGTACTTC. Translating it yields CASSLNYEQYF. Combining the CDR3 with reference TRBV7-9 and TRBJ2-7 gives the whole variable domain DTGVSQNPRHKITKRGQNVTFRCDPISEHNRLYWYRQTLGQGPEFLTYFQNEAQLEKSRLLSDRFSAERPKGSFSTLEIQRTEQGDSAMYLCASSLNYEQYFGPGTRLTVT.

DNA of the CDR3: TGTGCCACCAGCAGAGTGAGGCAGGGGGCCTACAATGAGCAGTTCTTC. Residues: CATSRVRQGAYNEQFF. V and J are TRBV15 and TRBJ2-1; 7 bases are shared with TRBD1. Trimming took 1 base from V and 2 from J; bases not matched to a gene: 5. In germline, CDR1 is LNHNV, CDR2 YYDKDF (reference sequence). This CDR3 spans 16 amino acids.